One and the same sample provided the 21 T cell receptor beta chains below, sequenced in a study of blood T cell repertoires in COVID-19. Using immunoSEQ multiplex PCR, the repertoire was profiled, and TCRdb retains in-frame clones only, with some absent. The table has 300,000 to 400,000 clones, around 90% seen once. Sequenced sample: PBMCs or T cells enriched from blood (not recorded which). Source of these receptors: a man aged 55 to 70 who had recovered from COVID-19.

This chain uses TRBV7-6 with TRBJ2-1, with D maybe TRBD2 (6 bases). CDR1 is SGHVS, CDR2 FNYEAQ, per germline. With 5 bases removed from V and 1 base from J, the gap between germline ends came to 12 bases. This CDR3 is built from 15 residues. The CDR3 loop reads CASSPDSGSYNEQFF. Written as DNA, the CDR3 is TGTGCCAGCAGCCCCGATAGCGGTTCCTACAATGAGCAGTTCTTC.

The J gene is TRBJ1-1, the V gene TRBV30; D possibly corresponds to TRBD1 (6 bases). The length of the CDR3 is 15 residues. Trimming cost V 0 bases and J 4 bases, with 15 bases left between them. The germline gives CDR1 GTSNPN, CDR2 SVGIG (reference sequence). CDR3 nucleotides: TGTGCCTGGAGTGTCAGGGGAGCTTGGGGCACTGAAGCTTTCTTT. Translated, it gives CAWSVRGAWGTEAFF.

This clone appeared a single time. V is TRBV5-6 and J is TRBJ2-5; TRBD1 is a possible D gene (6 bases). V was shortened by 2 bases and J by 2 bases, with 10 bases between the two germline ends. This CDR3 contains 14 residues. Germline V gene sequence: CDR1 SGHDT, CDR2 YYEEEE. This CDR3 reads CASSFQGQQETQYF. CDR3 bases: TGTGCCAGCAGCTTCCAGGGGCAACAAGAGACCCAGTACTTC.

The chain is built from TRBV3-1 (or the pseudogene TRBV3-2) and TRBJ2-7; 8 bases fit TRBD2. Germline V CDR1 and CDR2: LGHDT, YNNKEL (reference sequence). V lost 5 bases, J lost 2 bases, and 5 bases stayed unmatched. CDR3 length equals 14 residues. CDR3 region: CASSKGTSPYEQYF. The CDR3 DNA reads TGTGCCAGCAGCAAAGGGACTAGTCCCTACGAGCAGTACTTC.

The chain is built from TRBV5-5 and TRBJ2-3; the D gene is possibly TRBD2 (6 bases). The V end lost 3 bases, the J end lost 3 bases, and 14 bases lay between the germline ends. Germline V gene sequence: CDR1 SGHKS, CDR2 YYEKEE (reference sequence). The CDR3 runs 15 residues. The CDR3 protein is CASSSEGYGTDTQYF. In DNA, the CDR3 is TGTGCCAGCAGCTCGGAGGGGTATGGGACAGATACGCAGTATTTT.

V and J are TRBV13 and TRBJ2-3, with TRBD1 as a possible D gene (6 bases). Germline CDR1 is PRHDT and CDR2 is FYEKMQ (reference sequence). Trimming shortened V by 5 bases and J by 0 bases, and 12 bases separated the two germline ends. This CDR3 comprises 15 residues. CDR3 DNA sequence: TGTGCCAGCAGCCTAACTAGGGGGAGCACAGATACGCAGTATTTT. It encodes CASSLTRGSTDTQYF. Based on the CDR3 plus reference TRBV13 and TRBJ2-3, the full variable domain is AAGVIQSPRHLIKEKRETATLKCYPIPRHDTVYWYQQGPGQDPQFLISFYEKMQSDKGSIPDRFSAQQFSDYHSELNMSSLELGDSALYFCASSLTRGSTDTQYFGPGTRLTVL.

V is TRBV19 and J is TRBJ1-3; D gene unclear. CDR3 length: 15 amino acids. Germline V gives CDR1 LNHDA, CDR2 SQIVND (reference sequence). The ends were cut back, 7 bases at V and 1 base at J, with 14 bases in the middle. The CDR3 here is CASTTTWRSGNTIYF. The DNA for the CDR3 is TGTGCCAGTACCACGACCTGGCGGTCTGGAAACACCATATATTTT.

The gene calls are TRBV18 and TRBJ2-6, with D unresolved. The CDR3 contains 15 residues. V was shortened by 3 bases and J by 3 bases, with 9 bases between the two germline ends. The germline V gene encodes CDR1 KGHSH and CDR2 LQKENI. CDR3 sequence (DNA): TGTGCCAGCTCACCCCCTAACGTTGGGGCCAACGTCCTGACTTTC. Its translation is CASSPPNVGANVLTF. Full variable domain (outside the CDR3, taken from reference TRBV18 and TRBJ2-6): NAGVMQNPRHLVRRRGQEARLRCSPMKGHSHVYWYRQLPEEGLKFMVYLQKENIIDESGMPKERFSAEFPKEGPSILRIQQVVRGDSAAYFCASSPPNVGANVLTFGAGSRLTVL.

This clone was picked up a small number of times. The chain has TRBV19 and TRBJ1-3; the match to TRBD1 covers 7 bases. Germline assignment: CDR1 LNHDA and CDR2 SQIVND (reference sequence). Trimming at V came to 6 bases and at J to 0 bases, leaving 5 bases not matched to a gene. The CDR3 contains 15 residues. CDR3 protein: CASRSGQSSGNTIYF. The CDR3 DNA sequence: TGTGCCAGTAGATCGGGACAGTCCTCTGGAAACACCATATATTTT.

This clone occurred once. This chain connects TRBV18 to TRBJ1-2; TRBD1 is a possible D gene (5 bases). The V end was cut by 3 bases, the J end by 2 bases, with 13 bases between. The CDR3 sequence is 15 residues long. Germline V lookup: CDR1 KGHSH, CDR2 LQKENI. The CDR3 sequence: CASSPLGEGNYGYTF. CDR3 in DNA: TGTGCCAGCTCACCGCTAGGGGAAGGAAACTATGGCTACACCTTC.

The chain links TRBV15 to TRBJ1-1; D remains ambiguous. Germline CDR1 LNHNV, CDR2 YYDKDF (reference sequence). The ends were cut back, 5 bases at V and 7 bases at J, with 11 bases in the middle. This CDR3 has 12 residues. The chain's CDR3 is CATSLLEGEAFF. The CDR3 DNA reads TGTGCCACCAGCTTATTGGAGGGTGAAGCTTTCTTT. Supplemented by reference TRBV15 and TRBJ1-1, the full variable domain reads DAMVIQNPRYQVTQFGKPVTLSCSQTLNHNVMYWYQQKSSQAPKLLFHYYDKDFNNEADTPDNFQSRRPNTSFCFLDIRSPGLGDTAMYLCATSLLEGEAFFGQGTRLTVV.

The V call is TRBV24-1, the J call TRBJ2-3; TRBD2 matches at 11 bases. The V segment lost 2 bases and the J segment 4 bases; nucleotides outside the gene matches: 4. The CDR3 has 16 residues. Germline V gene sequence: CDR1 KGHDR, CDR2 SFDVKD. This CDR3 is CATSDSLAGGPDTQYF. Here the CDR3 DNA reads TGTGCCACCAGTGATTCCCTAGCGGGAGGCCCAGATACGCAGTATTTT.

The chain links TRBV5-1 to TRBJ2-3; tentative D call: TRBD1 (5 bases). CDR1 is SGHRS, CDR2 YFSETQ, per germline. This CDR3 spans 14 amino acids. With 0 bases removed from V and 2 bases from J, the gap between germline ends came to 7 bases. CDR3 in DNA: TGCGCCAGCAGCTTGGGACAGCCCACAGATACGCAGTATTTT. Translation: CASSLGQPTDTQYF.

The genes are TRBV7-9 and TRBJ2-1, with D possibly TRBD1 on 6 matching bases. The CDR3 is made up of 14 amino acids. From germline, CDR1 is SEHNR and CDR2 FQNEAQ (reference sequence). Deletions cut 5 bases from V and 8 bases from J, with 16 bases between. CDR3 bases: TGTGCCAGCAGCCCGGGCAGGACAGTTCATGAGCAGTTCTTC. Protein sequence: CASSPGRTVHEQFF.

This clone appeared once. The chain employs TRBV7-9 and TRBJ2-5, with 9 nucleotides matching TRBD2. The CDR3 length is 15 residues. Germline trimming cut 8 bases from V and 9 bases from J; bases unmatched to any gene: 16. CDR1 is SEHNR and CDR2 is FQNEAQ in the germline V gene (reference sequence). The CDR3 nucleotides read TGTGCCAGCGGAGCCGGGACTAGCCGACCGGGGGCCCAGTACTTC. It translates to CASGAGTSRPGAQYF.

The CDR3 DNA reads TGTGCCAGTAGTCCCGGGACAGGGGGCCATTACGAGCAGTACTTC. Protein: CASSPGTGGHYEQYF. The chain couples TRBV19 to TRBJ2-7; 12 bases are a match to TRBD1. Germline CDR1 reads LNHDA; CDR2 reads SQIVND (reference sequence). This CDR3 has 15 amino acids. V lost 5 bases, J lost 4 bases, and 6 bases stayed unmatched.

The genes are TRBV11-2 and TRBJ2-2; TRBD1 aligns across 12 bases. This CDR3 has 16 amino acids. The ends lost 4 bases at V and 7 bases at J; junction bases unmatched: 7. Germline V lookup: CDR1 SGHAT, CDR2 FQNNGV. CDR3 sequence: CASSSGTGGADGELFF. The CDR3 nucleotides read TGTGCCAGCAGCTCCGGGACAGGGGGCGCGGACGGGGAGCTGTTTTTT. Drawing the rest from reference TRBV11-2 and TRBJ2-2, the complete variable domain is EAGVAQSPRYKIIEKRQSVAFWCNPISGHATLYWYQQILGQGPKLLIQFQNNGVVDDSQLPKDRFSAERLKGVDSTLKIQPAKLEDSAVYLCASSSGTGGADGELFFGEGSRLTVL.

With respect to this clone: At one of its ends the junction is not consistent with the germline gene, which may arise from a read error. DNA for the CDR3: TGCAGTGTTAGACAGGGGGCCGGAGCTTTCTTT. Translating it yields CSVRQGAGAFF. This chain links TRBV20-1 with TRBJ1-1; 10 bases match TRBD1. This CDR3 region has 11 residues. The V gene's germline CDR1 is DFQATT and CDR2 SNEGSKA (reference sequence).

V gene TRBV11-3 combines with J gene TRBJ2-1; D is possibly TRBD2 (6 bases). The V end was cut by 5 bases, the J end by 7 bases, with 27 bases between. Germline CDR1 and CDR2: SGHNT and YENEEA. There are 18 residues in the CDR3. The CDR3 DNA sequence: TGTGCCAGCAGCCAACGATGGGGAGTTGAGGGAGGACTGAATGAGCAGTTCTTC. Translating it yields CASSQRWGVEGGLNEQFF.

The chain couples TRBV6-4 to TRBJ1-6, with D maybe TRBD1 (5 bases). CDR1 is MRHNA, CDR2 SNTAGT, per germline. Trimming removed 6 bases at V and 8 bases at J, with 14 bases between. The CDR3 is 14 residues long. The CDR3: CASRATAEDSPLHF. In nucleotides, the CDR3 is TGTGCCAGCAGGGCGACAGCCGAGGATTCACCCCTCCACTTT.

This chain uses TRBV10-3 with TRBJ1-1, with D perhaps matching TRBD1 (5 bases). Germline V lookup: CDR1 ENHRY, CDR2 SYGVKD. V was clipped by 2 bases and J by 0 bases, with 13 bases between them. This CDR3 has 16 amino acids. CDR3 DNA sequence: TGTGCCATCAGTGAGCGCGGGAGGACACTGAACACTGAAGCTTTCTTT. Its translation is CAISERGRTLNTEAFF.